The next 14 T cell receptor beta chains were all read from a single sample in a study of blood T cell repertoires in COVID-19. The method was immunoSEQ multiplex PCR; TCRdb's version includes in-frame clones alone and lacks a portion of them. The data show about 150,000 clones, 87% seen once. The sequenced sample was peripheral blood. The receptors here all came from a woman aged 50 to 60 with active or convalescent COVID-19.

This chain connects TRBV28 to TRBJ1-4; 10 bases line up with TRBD1. The germline V gene encodes CDR1 MDHEN and CDR2 SYDVKM. CDR3 size: 19 residues. The V gene end was trimmed by 3 bases and the J gene end by 0 bases; junction bases not matched to a gene: 10. The chain's CDR3 is CASSFLSGQGDSTNEKLFF. CDR3 sequence (DNA): TGTGCCAGCAGTTTTTTATCCGGACAGGGGGATTCAACTAATGAAAAACTGTTTTTT. Complete variable domain (other parts from reference TRBV28 and TRBJ1-4): DVKVTQSSRYLVKRTGEKVFLECVQDMDHENMFWYRQDPGLGLRLIYFSYDVKMKEKGDIPEGYSVSREKKERFSLILESASTNQTSMYLCASSFLSGQGDSTNEKLFFGSGTQLSVL.

CDR3 sequence reads: CAWSIANYGYTF. DNA of the CDR3: TGTGCCTGGAGTATCGCTAACTATGGCTACACCTTC. The J gene is TRBJ1-2, the V gene TRBV30; D uncertain. The CDR3 covers 12 residues. CDR1 is GTSNPN and CDR2 is SVGIG in the germline V gene (reference sequence). V was clipped by 2 bases and J by 0 bases, with 4 bases between them.

This clone appeared once. The J gene is TRBJ1-1, the V gene TRBV5-1; 7 bases align to TRBD1. The CDR3 contains 15 residues. Unmatched junction bases numbered 5, after V lost 0 bases and J lost 3 bases. CDR1 and CDR2 (germline): SGHRS, YFSETQ. CDR3 in amino acids: CASSLVGGKYTEAFF. The CDR3 DNA sequence: TGCGCCAGCAGCTTGGTAGGGGGCAAGTACACTGAAGCTTTCTTT.

The chain has TRBV24-1 and TRBJ2-5; a weak D match, TRBD2 (6 bases). The CDR3 covers 15 residues. V gave up 0 bases and J gave up 5 bases, with 12 bases separating them. Germline V gene data show CDR1 as KGHDR and CDR2 as SFDVKD. In nucleotides, the CDR3 is TGTGCCACCAGTGATTTGCAGGGAGGAGGGGAGACCCAGTACTTC. Translation gives CATSDLQGGGETQYF.

The chain carries TRBV6-2 or TRBV6-3 and TRBJ2-5, with D perhaps TRBD2 (5 bases). Germline lookup yields CDR1 MNHEY and CDR2 SVGEGT. V was pared by 0 bases and J by 5 bases, with 13 bases between. The CDR3 runs to 15 residues. The CDR3 reads CASSYSKEGYETQYF. In nucleotides, the CDR3 is TGTGCCAGCAGTTACTCGAAAGAGGGATACGAGACCCAGTACTTC.

The rearrangement joins TRBV5-1 to TRBJ2-1; 13 nucleotides match TRBD2. The trim removed 6 bases at V and 4 bases at J, leaving 7 bases unmatched. From germline, CDR1 is SGHRS and CDR2 YFSETQ. The CDR3 has 16 amino acids. In nucleotides, the CDR3 is TGCGCCAGCACCGGACTAGCGGGGGCCGCGTACAATGAGCAGTTCTTC. Its translation: CASTGLAGAAYNEQFF.

CDR3 region: CASSPLDYRSFTDTQYF. In nucleotides, the CDR3 is TGTGCCAGCAGCCCGCTGGACTACAGGAGTTTCACAGATACGCAGTATTTT. The V gene is TRBV7-9, the J gene TRBJ2-3, with a tentative D call TRBD2 (6 bases). Germline V gene data show CDR1 as SEHNR and CDR2 as FQNEAQ (reference sequence). The CDR3 is 17 amino acids. V gave up 5 bases and J gave up 2 bases, with 20 bases separating them.

The CDR3 loop reads CASSQVVGGDLYYGYTF. CDR3 DNA: TGTGCCAGCAGCCAAGTCGTCGGGGGAGATCTTTACTATGGCTACACCTTC. This chain links TRBV4-2 with TRBJ1-2; possible D gene TRBD1, 5 bases. Germline CDR1 reads LGHNA; CDR2 reads YNFKEQ. The CDR3 runs 17 residues. Deletions cut 1 base from V and 3 bases from J, with 18 bases between.

V gene TRBV9 combines with J gene TRBJ1-1; D is perhaps TRBD1 (6 bases). CDR3 length: 14 amino acids. Trimming took 0 bases from V and 6 from J, leaving 12 bases between them. The germline V gene has CDR1 SGDLS and CDR2 YYNGEE. The CDR3 region is CASSVGGRLAEAFF. DNA of the CDR3: TGTGCCAGCAGCGTAGGGGGGCGACTCGCTGAAGCTTTCTTT.

The genes are TRBV7-2 and TRBJ2-2, with TRBD2 identical over 11 bases. Trimming took 7 bases from V and 5 from J; bases not matched to a gene: 15. CDR1 and CDR2 (germline): SGHTA, FQGNSA. This CDR3 has 18 amino acids. The CDR3 DNA is TGTGCCAGCAACCTAGCCGTACTAGCGGGAGCGGCGACCGGGGAGCTGTTTTTT. Translating it yields CASNLAVLAGAATGELFF.

The chain links TRBV4-3 to TRBJ2-1; 10 positions agree with TRBD2. CDR1 and CDR2 (germline): LGHNA, YSLEER. V trimming: 0 bases; J trimming: 6 bases; junction bases outside the gene matches: 2. The CDR3 has 15 amino acids. CDR3 sequence reads: CASSQELAGFNEQFF. DNA for the CDR3: TGCGCCAGCAGCCAAGAACTAGCGGGATTCAATGAGCAGTTCTTC.

This chain joins TRBV27 and TRBJ1-4, with D perhaps TRBD1 (6 bases). Germline V CDR1 and CDR2: MNHEY, SMNVEV (reference sequence). The CDR3 length is 16 residues. V was trimmed by 0 bases and J by 8 bases, leaving 16 bases between them. CDR3 protein: CASSLSDSTGREKLFF. The CDR3 DNA follows: TGTGCCAGCAGTTTATCGGACAGTACTGGGCGGGAAAAACTGTTTTTT.

The chain carries TRBV28 and TRBJ2-3; D is ambiguous. V was trimmed by 9 bases and J by 6 bases, leaving 13 bases between them. This CDR3 has 12 amino acids. The germline gives CDR1 MDHEN, CDR2 SYDVKM. DNA for the CDR3: TGTGCCAGTGGAACTACTTCTGATACGCAGTATTTT. Translated: CASGTTSDTQYF.

This clone was counted only a few times. The genes are TRBV7-2 and TRBJ1-5; 9 positions agree with TRBD1. The CDR3 is 17 residues long. J was trimmed by 7 bases and V by 5 bases; bases with no gene match: 15. Germline CDR1 and CDR2: SGHTA and FQGNSA. CDR3 in amino acids: CASSRTGDPAQGQPQHF. The DNA of the CDR3 is TGTGCCAGCAGCCGGACAGGGGACCCGGCCCAGGGGCAGCCCCAGCATTTT.